Below, 8 T cell receptor beta chains from the same sample are listed, as sequenced in a study of regulatory T cells in long-lasting Graves disease. This sample's time point: newly diagnosed GD, antithyroid drugs for less than 3 months. From RNA extracted from PBMCs, the TCR library was made. In building TCR beta libraries, iRepertoire HTBI primers were used together with Arm-PCR of CDR3 regions. TCRdb recomputed calls from the multiplex PCR reads with MiXCR, one row per CDR3 protein. The sample lists approximately 400,000 distinct CDR3 sequences, about 15% occurring once. These same records also appear under a second study, on T cells in Graves' hyperthyroidism and ophthalmopathy.

The sequences come from peripheral blood mononuclear cells (PBMCs), collected at new diagnosis, from a patient treated with antithyroid drugs. Receptor source: a woman in her thirties with Graves disease.

This clonotype was recorded many times. The chain couples TRBV3-1 to TRBJ1-1; unclear D gene. The CDR3 totals 11 residues. Trimming took 6 bases from V and 5 from J, leaving 7 bases between them. From germline, CDR1 is LGHDT and CDR2 YNNKEL (reference sequence). In DNA, the CDR3 is TGTGCCAGCAGTGCGGCGACTGAAGCTTTCTTT. Protein: CASSAATEAFF.

This clonotype was recorded a few times. The chain recombines TRBV10-3 with TRBJ2-7; D not certain. The germline gives CDR1 ENHRY, CDR2 SYGVKD. Trimming took off 3 bases at V and 0 bases at J, with 6 bases between the two ends. The CDR3 is 13 residues long. The CDR3 loop reads CAISERTSYEQYF. The CDR3 DNA follows: TGTGCCATCAGTGAACGGACCTCCTACGAGCAGTACTTC.

The DNA of the CDR3 is TGTGCCAGCAGCCCAGCGGGACAGGGTAACAGTGAGCAGTTCTTC. This encodes CASSPAGQGNSEQFF. The V call is TRBV14, the J call TRBJ2-1, with TRBD1 matching 9 bases. There are 15 residues in the CDR3. Germline CDR1 is SGHDN and CDR2 is FVKESK. The ends lost 4 bases at V and 9 bases at J; junction bases unmatched: 10.

The table lists this clonotype with many counts. This chain links TRBV3-1 with TRBJ1-4; 8 bases are a match to TRBD1. Looked up from germline, CDR1 is LGHDT and CDR2 is YNNKEL (reference sequence). V was pared by 3 bases and J by 1 base, with 7 bases of the junction left unmatched. The CDR3 is 17 amino acids. The CDR3: CASSQSQGGGTNEKLFF. CDR3 nucleotide sequence: TGTGCCAGCAGCCAGTCACAGGGGGGAGGAACTAATGAAAAACTGTTTTTT.

This clonotype was recorded once. The rearrangement joins TRBV6-4 to TRBJ1-5; D remains unclear. The germline CDR1 and CDR2 sequences are MRHNA and SNTAGT. The CDR3 spans 12 residues. V lost 0 bases and J lost 5, with 2 bases in between. CDR3 in amino acids: CASSDSDQPQHF. Here the CDR3 DNA reads TGTGCCAGCAGTGACTCAGATCAGCCCCAGCATTTT.

This clonotype appeared many times. V and J are TRBV12-3 or TRBV12-4 and TRBJ1-1, with D tentatively TRBD1 (6 bases). Trimming stripped 4 bases from V and 6 bases from J, with 24 bases between. CDR3 length equals 17 residues. The CDR3 sequence: CASSSVTGGGLSAEAFF. CDR3 coding DNA: TGTGCCAGCAGTTCGGTAACCGGGGGGGGGCTCAGCGCTGAAGCTTTCTTT.

Turning to this clonotype: A read error may account for a junction end that differs from germline. The chain joins TRBV18 to TRBJ2-1; no definite D call. The CDR3 sequence is 15 residues long. The germline CDR1 and CDR2 sequences are KGHSH and LQKENI. The DNA of the CDR3 is TGTGCCAGCCACCCGGCCACGGGCTCCTACAATGGGCAGTTCTTC. Its protein is CASHPATGSYNGQFF. Drawing the rest from reference TRBV18 and TRBJ2-1, the complete variable domain is NAGVMQNPRHLVRRRGQEARLRCSPMKGHSHVYWYRQLPEEGLKFMVYLQKENIIDESGMPKERFSAEFPKEGPSILRIQQVVRGDSAAYFCASHPATGSYNGQFFGPGTRLTVL.

The chain has TRBV5-1 and TRBJ2-5; D is unclear. CDR1 and CDR2 from the germline V gene are SGHRS and YFSETQ. Trimming took off 5 bases at V and 0 bases at J, with 5 bases between the two ends. This CDR3 contains 12 residues. The CDR3 is CASSYDQETQYF. CDR3 in DNA: TGCGCCAGCAGTTACGACCAAGAGACCCAGTACTTC. Based on the CDR3 plus reference TRBV5-1 and TRBJ2-5, the full variable domain is KAGVTQTPRYLIKTRGQQVTLSCSPISGHRSVSWYQQTPGQGLQFLFEYFSETQRNKGNFPGRFSGRQFSNSRSEMNVSTLELGDSALYLCASSYDQETQYFGPGTRLLVL.